The present TCR beta chain was sequenced within a study of beta chain features in type 1 diabetes. Across the study: All of the samples together had 95 million to 140 million sorted cells examined. Study-wide results and caveats: In all four CD4+ subsets, TCRB CDR3 length was significantly, moderately reduced in type 1 diabetes. Cells with high TCR expression could be over-represented when cDNA is sequenced. PCR, the amplification step, might favor shorter templates, equally in patients and controls.

Reverse transcribing all isolated RNA meant expressed TCRB transcripts were sequenced. The data were produced by immunoSEQ multiplex PCR, yet TCRdb's version contains in-frame clones alone and is incomplete. In the table there are under 400,000 clones, about 20% of which are singletons. V dropped 8 bases and J dropped 0 bases, with 11 bases sitting between them. Germline assignment: CDR1 SNHLY and CDR2 FYNNEI. The CDR3 is made up of 15 amino acids. Concerning this clone itself: The target antigen is unknown.

The sequencing input was naive CD4+ T cells from blood. The rearrangement links TRBV2 to TRBJ2-6; TRBD2 is a possible D gene (6 bases). This clonotype was obtained from a woman aged 18-35 years in good health. Here the CDR3 DNA reads TGTGCCAGCGGCGAGCGGGCCTCTGGGGCCAACGTCCTGACTTTC. It specifies CASGERASGANVLTF.